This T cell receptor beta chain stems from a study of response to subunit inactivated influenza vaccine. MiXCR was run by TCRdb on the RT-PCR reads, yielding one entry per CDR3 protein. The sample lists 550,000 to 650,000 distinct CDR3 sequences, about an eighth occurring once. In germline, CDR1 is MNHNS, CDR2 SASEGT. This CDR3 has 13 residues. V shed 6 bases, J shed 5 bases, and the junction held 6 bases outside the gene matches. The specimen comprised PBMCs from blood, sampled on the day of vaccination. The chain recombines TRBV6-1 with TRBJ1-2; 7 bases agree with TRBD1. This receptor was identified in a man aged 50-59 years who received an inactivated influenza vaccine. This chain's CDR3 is CASRRQGGYGYTF. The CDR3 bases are TGTGCCAGCAGACGACAGGGAGGGTATGGCTACACCTTC.